One and the same sample provided the 5 T cell receptor beta chains below, sequenced in a study of blood T cell repertoires in COVID-19. Here immunoSEQ multiplex PCR was the method, and the copy in TCRdb shows in-frame clones only, minus some. The sample contains some 290,000 clones, almost 90% of which appear only once. Sequenced sample: peripheral blood. These TCRs come from a woman aged 25 to 39 with COVID-19, enrolled during active disease.

This clone was picked up a small number of times. The chain combines TRBV5-1 with TRBJ1-4; 9 nucleotides line up with TRBD1. V trimming: 2 bases; J trimming: 8 bases; junction bases outside the gene matches: 7. The germline V gene has CDR1 SGHRS and CDR2 YFSETQ. The CDR3 runs 15 residues. CDR3 sequence reads: CASSFGGQGREKLFF. CDR3 in DNA: TGCGCCAGCAGCTTTGGAGGACAGGGGCGGGAAAAACTGTTTTTT.

The gene calls are TRBV5-6 and TRBJ2-3, with 7 bases fitting TRBD1. Trimming took 2 bases from V and 1 from J; bases not matched to a gene: 7. CDR1 and CDR2 (germline): SGHDT, YYEEEE. CDR3 size: 16 residues. CDR3 sequence: CASSLPQGWGTDTQYF. The CDR3 nucleotides are TGTGCCAGCAGCTTACCACAGGGGTGGGGCACAGATACGCAGTATTTT.

The chain links TRBV7-6 to TRBJ1-2; 9 bases agree with TRBD1. Germline assignment: CDR1 SGHVS and CDR2 FNYEAQ. Trimming removed 5 bases from V and 8 bases from J; junction bases left unmatched: 6. The CDR3 contains 13 residues. In nucleotides, the CDR3 is TGTGCCAGCAGCGGACAGGGGTCGGTCGGCTACACCTTC. Protein product: CASSGQGSVGYTF.

The rearrangement uses TRBV29-1 and TRBJ2-1, with D perhaps matching TRBD2 (6 bases). The V gene's germline CDR1 is SQVTM and CDR2 ANQGSEA. The CDR3 totals 15 residues. Trimming took 8 bases from V and 0 from J, leaving 17 bases between them. Here the CDR3 DNA reads TGCAGCTATCCTCCGGGGACTTCCTCCTACAATGAGCAGTTCTTC. Its protein product is CSYPPGTSSYNEQFF.

J is TRBJ2-1 and V is TRBV4-1; no reliable D call. CDR1 MGHRA and CDR2 YSYEKL come from the germline V gene. The length of the CDR3 is 12 residues. Between the trimmed V and J ends, which lost 1 base and 6 bases, there was a span of 4 bases. DNA of the CDR3: TGCGCCAGCAGCCAAGCGGGCAATGAGCAGTTCTTC. Translating gives CASSQAGNEQFF.